This record looks at one T cell receptor (beta chain) sequence and its context. No antigen is known for it. CD45RO-negative cells were positively selected for CCR7, leaving out terminally differentiated effector memory CD45RA+ cells. The sample comes from a study of shared clonotypes between healthy human individuals. Findings and limits, study-wide: Between a handful of donors, naive CD4 clonotypes were shared at a level of approximately 5%. Tissue TCR repertoires likely differ from these blood-only repertoires.

Trimming shortened V by 0 bases and J by 6 bases, and 6 bases separated the two germline ends. The CDR3 loop spans 12 amino acids. The V gene's germline CDR1 is WSHSY and CDR2 SAAADI. This table comes from immunoSEQ multiplex PCR, and its TCRdb copy is limited to in-frame clones, with some not included. The data contain 2 million or so clones, about 95% of them singletons. This chain joins TRBV10-2 and TRBJ2-7; D not resolved. Sequencing used naive CD8+ T cells sorted from blood. The receptor was derived from a young man in good health. The CDR3 is CASSESVSEQYF. The CDR3 DNA reads TGCGCCAGCAGTGAGTCAGTCAGCGAGCAGTACTTC.